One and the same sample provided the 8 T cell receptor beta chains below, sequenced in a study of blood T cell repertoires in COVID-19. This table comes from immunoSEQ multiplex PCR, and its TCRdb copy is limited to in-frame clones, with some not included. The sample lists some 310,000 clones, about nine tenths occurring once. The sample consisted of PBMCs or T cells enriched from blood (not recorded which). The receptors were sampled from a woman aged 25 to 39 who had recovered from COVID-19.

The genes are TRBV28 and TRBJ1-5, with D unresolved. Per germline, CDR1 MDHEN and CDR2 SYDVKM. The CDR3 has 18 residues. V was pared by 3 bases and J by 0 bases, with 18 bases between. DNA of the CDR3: TGTGCCAGCAGTTTTATTCTCCGGTCGGGGTATAGCAATCAGCCCCAGCATTTT. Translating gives CASSFILRSGYSNQPQHF.

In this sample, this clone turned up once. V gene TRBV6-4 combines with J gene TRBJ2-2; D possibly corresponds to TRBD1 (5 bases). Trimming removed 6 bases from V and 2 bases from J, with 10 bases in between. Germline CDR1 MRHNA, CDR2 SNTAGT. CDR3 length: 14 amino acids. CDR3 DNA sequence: TGTGCCAGCAGGACAGCCCTAAACACCGGGGAGCTGTTTTTT. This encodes CASRTALNTGELFF.

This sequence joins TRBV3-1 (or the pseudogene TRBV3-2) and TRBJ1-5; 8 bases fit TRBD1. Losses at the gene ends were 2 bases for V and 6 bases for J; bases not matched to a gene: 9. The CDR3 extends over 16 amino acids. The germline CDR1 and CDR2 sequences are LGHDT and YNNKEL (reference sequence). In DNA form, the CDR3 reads TGTGCCAGCAGCCAATCTTCAGGGGGCTCGGGTCAGCCCCAGCATTTT. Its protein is CASSQSSGGSGQPQHF.

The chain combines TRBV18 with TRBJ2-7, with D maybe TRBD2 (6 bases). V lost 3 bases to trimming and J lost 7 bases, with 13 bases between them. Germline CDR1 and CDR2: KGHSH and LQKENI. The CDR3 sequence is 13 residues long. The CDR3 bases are TGTGCCAGCTCACCGACTAGTTCGGGGGAGCAGTACTTC. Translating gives CASSPTSSGEQYF.

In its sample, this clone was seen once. The CDR3 is CASSSFDSFLNTGELFF. CDR3 bases: TGTGCCAGCTCATCCTTCGACAGCTTTTTGAACACCGGGGAGCTGTTTTTT. The V and J genes are TRBV18 and TRBJ2-2; perhaps TRBD1 as D (5 bases). The CDR3 has 17 residues. Per germline, CDR1 KGHSH and CDR2 LQKENI. Between the trimmed V and J ends, which lost 5 bases and 1 base, there was a span of 17 bases.

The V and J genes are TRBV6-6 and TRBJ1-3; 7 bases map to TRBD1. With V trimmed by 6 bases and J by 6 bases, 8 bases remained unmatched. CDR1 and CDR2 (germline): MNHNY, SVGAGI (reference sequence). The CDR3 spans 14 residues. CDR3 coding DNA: TGTGCCAGCAGAAGGGGGCAGAACGAAAACACCATATATTTT. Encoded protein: CASRRGQNENTIYF.

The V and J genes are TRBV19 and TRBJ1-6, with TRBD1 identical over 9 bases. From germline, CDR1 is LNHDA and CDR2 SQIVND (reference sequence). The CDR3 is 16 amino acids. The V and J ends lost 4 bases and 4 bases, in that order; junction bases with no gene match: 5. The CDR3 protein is CASSRTGVAYNSPLHF. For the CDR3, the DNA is TGTGCCAGTAGTAGGACAGGGGTCGCTTATAATTCACCCCTCCACTTT.

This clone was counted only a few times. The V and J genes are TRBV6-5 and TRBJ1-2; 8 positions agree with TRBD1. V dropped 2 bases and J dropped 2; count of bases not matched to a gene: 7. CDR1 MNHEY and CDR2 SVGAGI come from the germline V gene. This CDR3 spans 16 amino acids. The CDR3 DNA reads TGTGCCAGCAGTTACGGGACAGGTGCTCTAAACTATGGCTACACCTTC. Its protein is CASSYGTGALNYGYTF.